These 15 T cell receptor beta chains share one sample of origin, sequenced in a study of shared clonotypes between healthy human individuals. The assay was immunoSEQ multiplex PCR, and TCRdb's table has in-frame clones only and misses some. Of under 1,900,000 clones listed, 98% are singletons. The specimen sequenced was naive CD4+ T cells sorted from blood. Specified subset: CD45RA+ positively selected. All receptors come from a man aged 30 to 39 in good health.

The V call is TRBV7-7, the J call TRBJ2-7; the match to TRBD2 covers 14 bases. This CDR3 has 16 residues. The junction had 8 bases not matched to a gene; V was cut back by 5 bases and J by 5 bases. CDR1 and CDR2 from the germline V gene are SSHAT and FNYEAQ (reference sequence). In DNA form, the CDR3 reads TGTGCCAGCAGCCGACTAGCGGGAGGGTTGGGGAACGAGCAGTACTTC. Translation gives CASSRLAGGLGNEQYF.

J is TRBJ2-1 and V is TRBV11-2; 7 nucleotides line up with TRBD2. The germline CDR1 and CDR2 sequences are SGHAT and FQNNGV. CDR3 size: 12 residues. Trimming cost V 11 bases and J 9 bases; bases outside gene matches: 10. This CDR3 is CAGRGGRGEQFF. The CDR3 nucleotides are TGTGCCGGCCGGGGAGGGAGGGGTGAGCAGTTCTTC.

The chain carries TRBV14 and TRBJ2-1; D call uncertain. CDR3 length equals 14 residues. Germline V gene sequence: CDR1 SGHDN, CDR2 FVKESK. The ends were cut back, 1 base at V and 9 bases at J, with 13 bases in the middle. DNA of the CDR3: TGTGCCAGCAGCCAAGTCCGTAGCTTGGGTGAGCAGTTCTTC. Translated: CASSQVRSLGEQFF.

V is TRBV7-6 and J is TRBJ2-7, with a possible D match to TRBD2 (6 bases). Per germline, CDR1 SGHVS and CDR2 FNYEAQ. V lost 5 bases and J lost 2, with 10 bases in between. The CDR3 loop spans 13 amino acids. The CDR3 sequence: CASSQAGTYEQYF. The CDR3 DNA reads TGTGCCAGCAGCCAAGCGGGTACCTACGAGCAGTACTTC. The complete variable domain, with remaining parts taken from reference TRBV7-6 and TRBJ2-7, reads GAGVSQSPRYKVTKRGQDVALRCDPISGHVSLYWYRQALGQGPEFLTYFNYEAQQDKSGLPNDRFSAERPEGSISTLTIQRTEQRDSAMYRCASSQAGTYEQYFGPGTRLTVT.

The genes are TRBV9 and TRBJ2-1, with 13 bases fitting TRBD2. V dropped 4 bases and J dropped 4; count of bases not matched to a gene: 8. Germline V gene lookup returns CDR1 SGDLS and CDR2 YYNGEE. This CDR3 is 17 amino acids long. The CDR3 reads CASSSGTSGKIYNEQFF. DNA of the CDR3: TGTGCCAGCAGCTCCGGGACTAGCGGGAAAATTTACAATGAGCAGTTCTTC.

In its sample, this clone was seen once. The chain joins TRBV5-6 to TRBJ2-2; D uncertain. Germline V gives CDR1 SGHDT, CDR2 YYEEEE. The CDR3 contains 14 residues. The V and J ends lost 4 bases and 3 bases respectively, with 10 bases between them. CDR3 in DNA: TGTGCCAGCAGCCGTGGCATGGACACCGGGGAGCTGTTTTTT. Amino acids: CASSRGMDTGELFF.

V gene TRBV19 combines with J gene TRBJ1-1, with 8 bases fitting TRBD1. This CDR3 is 15 amino acids long. With 7 bases clipped from V and 2 bases from J, the junction kept 9 bases outside the gene matches. Germline V gene data show CDR1 as LNHDA and CDR2 as SQIVND (reference sequence). The CDR3 loop is CASTTRQGSNTEAFF. The CDR3 DNA reads TGTGCCAGTACCACTAGACAGGGGTCCAACACTGAAGCTTTCTTT. Based on the CDR3 plus reference TRBV19 and TRBJ1-1, the full variable domain is DGGITQSPKYLFRKEGQNVTLSCEQNLNHDAMYWYRQDPGQGLRLIYYSQIVNDFQKGDIAEGYSVSREKKESFPLTVTSAQKNPTAFYLCASTTRQGSNTEAFFGQGTRLTVV.

V is TRBV7-2 and J is TRBJ1-3, with D uncertain. Germline assignment: CDR1 SGHTA and CDR2 FQGNSA. The V gene lost 0 bases and the J gene lost 5 bases, with 5 bases spanning the gap. This CDR3 comprises 13 residues. CDR3 region: CASSLAGRNTIYF. As DNA, the CDR3 is TGTGCCAGCAGCTTAGCTGGGCGAAACACCATATATTTT. Together with reference TRBV7-2 and TRBJ1-3, the CDR3 gives the full variable domain: GAGVSQSPSNKVTEKGKDVELRCDPISGHTALYWYRQSLGQGLEFLIYFQGNSAPDKSGLPSDRFSAERTGGSVSTLTIQRTQQEDSAVYLCASSLAGRNTIYFGEGSWLTVV.

The chain links TRBV9 to TRBJ2-1, with no clear D. Germline V gene lookup returns CDR1 SGDLS and CDR2 YYNGEE. This CDR3 is built from 16 residues. The ends were cut back, 0 bases at V and 4 bases at J, with 14 bases in the middle. The CDR3 region has the DNA TGTGCCAGCAGCGTAGAAGGGCACAACCTTTACAATGAGCAGTTCTTC. This encodes CASSVEGHNLYNEQFF. Full variable domain (missing parts from reference TRBV9 and TRBJ2-1): DSGVTQTPKHLITATGQRVTLRCSPRSGDLSVYWYQQSLDQGLQFLIQYYNGEERAKGNILERFSAQQFPDLHSELNLSSLELGDSALYFCASSVEGHNLYNEQFFGPGTRLTVL.

This chain links TRBV9 with TRBJ2-7; D may be TRBD1 or TRBD2 (6 bases each). The ends were cut back, 4 bases at V and 2 bases at J, with 19 bases in the middle. The CDR3 is 16 residues long. The germline gives CDR1 SGDLS, CDR2 YYNGEE. As DNA, the CDR3 is TGTGCCAGCAGCCCTAGTCGGGGGCTCAACCCCTACGAGCAGTACTTC. This encodes CASSPSRGLNPYEQYF.

In DNA form, the CDR3 reads TGCGCCAGCAGCCCACTAGCGGGAGGCAATGAGCAGTTCTTC. Protein product: CASSPLAGGNEQFF. The chain recombines TRBV5-1 with TRBJ2-1, with 12 nucleotides matching TRBD2. Germline CDR1 SGHRS, CDR2 YFSETQ. After removal of 4 bases from V and 6 bases from J, the junction contained 2 bases not matched to a gene. The CDR3 contains 14 residues.

Points on this clone: The sample contains more than one DNA sequence encoding this CDR3. The chain uses TRBV5-1 and TRBJ2-3, with D maybe TRBD1 (5 bases). This CDR3 has 15 amino acids. The germline V gene encodes CDR1 SGHRS and CDR2 YFSETQ. V was pared by 0 bases and J by 0 bases, with 8 bases between. The CDR3 bases are TGCGCCAGCAGCTTGGGGGGCGCTAGCACAGATACGCAGTATTTT. Translated, it gives CASSLGGASTDTQYF.

The V and J genes are TRBV11-3 and TRBJ2-2; 7 nucleotides match TRBD1. Trimming removed 1 base from V and 3 bases from J; junction bases left unmatched: 5. Germline loops: CDR1 SGHNT, CDR2 YENEEA. This CDR3 region has 16 residues. This CDR3 is CASSLGKGADTGELFF. The CDR3 region has the DNA TGTGCCAGCAGCTTAGGGAAGGGGGCGGACACCGGGGAGCTGTTTTTT.

The V and J genes are TRBV28 and TRBJ2-4; D might be TRBD1 (5 bases). This CDR3 has 12 residues. Germline CDR1 reads MDHEN; CDR2 reads SYDVKM. Trimming took 6 bases from V and 9 from J, leaving 12 bases between them. The CDR3 spells CASRSQGSIQYF. The CDR3 DNA is TGTGCCAGCAGAAGTCAGGGTTCCATTCAGTACTTC.

The chain combines TRBV9 with TRBJ2-5, with D perhaps matching TRBD1 (5 bases). Germline CDR1 is SGDLS and CDR2 is YYNGEE. The CDR3 covers 14 residues. Trimming took 2 bases from V and 1 from J, leaving 9 bases between them. Here the CDR3 reads CASSVRDSQETQYF. DNA for the CDR3: TGTGCCAGCAGCGTCCGAGACAGCCAAGAGACCCAGTACTTC.